The 8 T cell receptor beta chains in this list originate from one sample, sequenced in a study of blood T cell repertoires in COVID-19. The protocol was immunoSEQ multiplex PCR, while the TCRdb copy is restricted to in-frame clones and leaves out a portion. The data show about 160,000 clones, about four fifths seen once. Sequencing input: PBMCs or T cells enriched from blood (not recorded which). The receptors stem from a woman aged 55-69 years who had recovered from COVID-19.

This rearrangement joins TRBV10-2 to TRBJ2-7; 10 bases fit TRBD2. V lost 4 bases to trimming and J lost 1 base; unmatched junction nucleotides: 7. The CDR3 consists of 16 residues. Germline CDR1 WSHSY, CDR2 SAAADI. CDR3 region: CASSGSSGGFSYEQYF. CDR3 DNA sequence: TGCGCCAGCAGTGGATCTAGCGGGGGATTTTCCTACGAGCAGTACTTC.

V gene TRBV9 combines with J gene TRBJ1-1; D might be TRBD1 (5 bases). Germline-derived CDR1 and CDR2 are SGDLS and YYNGEE. CDR3 length: 17 residues. Trimming cost V 0 bases and J 6 bases, with 21 bases left between them. CDR3 in amino acids: CASSVVPPGAGGSEAFF. The CDR3 nucleotides are TGTGCCAGCAGCGTAGTGCCGCCCGGGGCCGGGGGATCTGAAGCTTTCTTT.

The chain combines TRBV27 with TRBJ2-7; possible D gene TRBD1, 5 bases. The CDR3 runs to 13 residues. Germline values: CDR1 MNHEY, CDR2 SMNVEV (reference sequence). The V end was cut by 5 bases, the J end by 6 bases, with 14 bases between. The CDR3 protein is CASSPNAGLEQYF. DNA of the CDR3: TGTGCCAGCAGTCCCAACGCAGGGCTCGAGCAGTACTTC.

The J gene is TRBJ2-7, the V gene TRBV10-3; D is unresolved. The V and J ends lost 0 bases and 6 bases respectively, with 12 bases between them. The CDR3 runs to 14 residues. Germline assignment: CDR1 ENHRY and CDR2 SYGVKD. In nucleotides, the CDR3 is TGTGCCATCAGTGAGTCGGCAGGTTTCGGCGAGCAGTACTTC. Its translation: CAISESAGFGEQYF.

This clone was seen more than once but under ten times. The chain is built from TRBV6-5 and TRBJ1-2; 7 bases fit TRBD1. This CDR3 has 13 amino acids. Germline V CDR1 and CDR2: MNHEY, SVGAGI. After removal of 6 bases from V and 4 bases from J, the junction contained 5 bases not matched to a gene. CDR3 sequence (DNA): TGTGCCAGCAGGAGGGGGCCTCTCTATGGCTACACCTTC. It encodes CASRRGPLYGYTF.

This clone was detected a few times. This rearrangement joins TRBV27 to TRBJ1-5, with D perhaps TRBD1 (6 bases). This CDR3 is 15 amino acids long. The germline V and J ends were trimmed by 3 bases and 0 bases, with 9 bases remaining between them. From germline, CDR1 is MNHEY and CDR2 SMNVEV (reference sequence). DNA for the CDR3: TGTGCCAGCAGTTTTACAGGGTATAGCAATCAGCCCCAGCATTTT. This sequence encodes CASSFTGYSNQPQHF.

This chain uses TRBV29-1 with TRBJ2-6; 7 bases match TRBD2. The germline V gene encodes CDR1 SQVTM and CDR2 ANQGSEA. The junction had 7 bases not matched to a gene; V was cut back by 4 bases and J by 1 base. CDR3 length: 16 amino acids. DNA for the CDR3: TGCAGCGTTGGGGAGGGATTAATGTCTGGGGCCAACGTCCTGACTTTC. The encoded protein is CSVGEGLMSGANVLTF. The full variable domain, its missing parts supplied by reference TRBV29-1 and TRBJ2-6, is SAVISQKPSRDICQRGTSLTIQCQVDSQVTMMFWYRQQPGQSLTLIATANQGSEATYESGFVIDKFPISRPNLTFSTLTVSNMSPEDSSIYLCSVGEGLMSGANVLTFGAGSRLTVL.

Written as DNA, the CDR3 is TGTGCCAGCAGCCCTACGCTATCGGGGTTCTACGAGCAGTACTTC. It is translated as CASSPTLSGFYEQYF. The J gene is TRBJ2-7, the V gene TRBV5-6, with TRBD2 as a possible D gene (5 bases). This CDR3 is built from 15 residues. The germline CDR1 and CDR2 sequences are SGHDT and YYEEEE. V was pared by 4 bases and J by 3 bases, with 17 bases between.